This TCR beta chain appears in the sequencing data of a study of PD-1 blockade in classical Hodgkin lymphoma. Turning to the study itself: The patients were dosed with nivolumab 3 mg/kg, infused intravenously every 2 weeks.

Assay used: immunoSEQ multiplex PCR; TCRdb lists only in-frame clones, some missing. The data contain about 97,000 clones, over 70% of them seen just once; the ten biggest clones take up 12%. The V and J ends lost 3 bases and 4 bases, in that order; junction bases with no gene match: 2. CDR3 length: 15 residues. Germline-derived CDR1 and CDR2 are SEHNR and FQNEAQ (reference sequence). Study-level results: The study reported lower baseline TCR diversity in newly diagnosed patients than in healthy donors. Newly diagnosed patients and complete responders had comparable diversity at baseline. Possible causes of repertoire differences, disease activity or prior therapy, remain undefined.

Brentuximab vedotin exposure varied, and every patient relapsed after autologous stem cell transplantation. Concerning this clone itself: Its cognate antigen is unknown.

Source: peripheral blood mononuclear cells (PBMCs), taken at baseline. The V and J genes are TRBV7-9 and TRBJ1-4; the match to TRBD1 covers 10 bases. This clonotype was sampled from a human donor with classical Hodgkin lymphoma. The CDR3 here is CASSFGDRGNEKLFF. CDR3 nucleotides: TGTGCCAGCAGCTTCGGGGACAGGGGTAATGAAAAACTGTTTTTT.